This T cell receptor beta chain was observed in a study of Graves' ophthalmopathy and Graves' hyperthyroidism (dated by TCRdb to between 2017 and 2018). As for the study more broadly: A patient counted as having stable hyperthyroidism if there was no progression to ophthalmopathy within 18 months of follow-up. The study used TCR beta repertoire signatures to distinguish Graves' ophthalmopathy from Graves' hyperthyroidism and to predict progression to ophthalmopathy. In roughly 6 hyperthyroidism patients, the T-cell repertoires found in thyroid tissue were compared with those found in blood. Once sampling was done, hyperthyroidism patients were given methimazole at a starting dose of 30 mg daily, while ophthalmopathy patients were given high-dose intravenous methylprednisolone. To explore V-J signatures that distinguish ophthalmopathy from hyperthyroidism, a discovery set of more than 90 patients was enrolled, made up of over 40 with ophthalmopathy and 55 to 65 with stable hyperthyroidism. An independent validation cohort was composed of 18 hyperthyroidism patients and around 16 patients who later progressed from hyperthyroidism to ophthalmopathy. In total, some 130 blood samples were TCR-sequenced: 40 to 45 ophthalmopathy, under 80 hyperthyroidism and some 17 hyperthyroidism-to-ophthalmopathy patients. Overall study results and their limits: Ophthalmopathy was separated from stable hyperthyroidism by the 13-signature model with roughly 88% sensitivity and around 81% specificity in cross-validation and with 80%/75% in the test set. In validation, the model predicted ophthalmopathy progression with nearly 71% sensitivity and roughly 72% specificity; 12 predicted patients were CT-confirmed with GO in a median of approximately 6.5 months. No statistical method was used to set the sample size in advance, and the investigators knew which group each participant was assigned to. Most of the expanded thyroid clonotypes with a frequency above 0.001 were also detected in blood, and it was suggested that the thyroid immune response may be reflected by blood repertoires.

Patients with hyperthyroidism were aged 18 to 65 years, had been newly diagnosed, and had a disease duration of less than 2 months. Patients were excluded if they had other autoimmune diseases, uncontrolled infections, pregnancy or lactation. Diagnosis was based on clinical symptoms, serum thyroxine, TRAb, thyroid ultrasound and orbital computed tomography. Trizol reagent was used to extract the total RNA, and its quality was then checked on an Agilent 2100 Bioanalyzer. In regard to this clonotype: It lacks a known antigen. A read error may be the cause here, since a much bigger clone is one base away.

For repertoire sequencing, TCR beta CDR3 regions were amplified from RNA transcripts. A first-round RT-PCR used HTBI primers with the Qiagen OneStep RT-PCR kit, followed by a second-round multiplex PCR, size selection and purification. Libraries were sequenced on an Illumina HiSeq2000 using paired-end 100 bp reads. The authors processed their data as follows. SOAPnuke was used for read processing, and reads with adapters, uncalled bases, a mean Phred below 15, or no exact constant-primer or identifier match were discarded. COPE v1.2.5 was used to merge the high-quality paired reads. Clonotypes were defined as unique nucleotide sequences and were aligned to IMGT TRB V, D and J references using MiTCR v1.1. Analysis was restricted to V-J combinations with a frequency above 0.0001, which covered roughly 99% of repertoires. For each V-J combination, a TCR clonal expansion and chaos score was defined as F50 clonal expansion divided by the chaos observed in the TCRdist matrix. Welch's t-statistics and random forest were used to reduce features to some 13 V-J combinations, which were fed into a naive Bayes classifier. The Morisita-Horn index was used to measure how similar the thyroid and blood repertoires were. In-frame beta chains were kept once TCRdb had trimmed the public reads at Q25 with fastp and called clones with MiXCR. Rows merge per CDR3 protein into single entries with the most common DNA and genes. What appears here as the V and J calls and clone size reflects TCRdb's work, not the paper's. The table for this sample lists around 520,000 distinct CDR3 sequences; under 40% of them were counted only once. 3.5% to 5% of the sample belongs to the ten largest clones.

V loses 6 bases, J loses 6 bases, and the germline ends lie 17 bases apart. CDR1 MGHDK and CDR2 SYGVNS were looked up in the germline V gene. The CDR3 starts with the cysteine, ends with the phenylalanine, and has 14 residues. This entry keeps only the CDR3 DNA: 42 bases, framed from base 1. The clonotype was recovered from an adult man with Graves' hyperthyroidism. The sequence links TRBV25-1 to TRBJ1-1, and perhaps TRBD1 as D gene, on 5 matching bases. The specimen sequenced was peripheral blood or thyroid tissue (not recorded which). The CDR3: CASSLVLTAPEAFF. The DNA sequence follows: TGTGCCAGCAGCTTGGTTCTGACAGCACCTGAAGCTTTCTTT. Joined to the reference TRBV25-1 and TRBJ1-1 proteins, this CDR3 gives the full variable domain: EADIYQTPRYLVIGTGKKITLECSQTMGHDKMYWYQQDPGMELHLIHYSYGVNSTEKGDLSSESTVSRIRTEHFPLTLESARPSHTSQYLCASSLVLTAPEAFFGQGTRLTVV.